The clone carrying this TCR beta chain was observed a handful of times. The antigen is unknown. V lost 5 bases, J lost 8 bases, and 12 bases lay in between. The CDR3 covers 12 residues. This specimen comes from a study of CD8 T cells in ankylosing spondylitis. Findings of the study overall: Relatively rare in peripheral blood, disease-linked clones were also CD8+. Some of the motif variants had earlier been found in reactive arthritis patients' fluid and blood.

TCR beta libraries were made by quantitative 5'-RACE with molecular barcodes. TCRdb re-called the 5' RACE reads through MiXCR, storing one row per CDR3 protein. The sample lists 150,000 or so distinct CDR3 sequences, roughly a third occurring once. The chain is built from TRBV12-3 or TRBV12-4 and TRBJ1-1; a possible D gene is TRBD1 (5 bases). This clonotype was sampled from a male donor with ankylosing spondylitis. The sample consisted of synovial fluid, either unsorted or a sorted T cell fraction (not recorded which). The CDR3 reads CASSRGTWEAFF. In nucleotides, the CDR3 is TGTGCCAGCAGTCGCGGGACGTGGGAAGCTTTCTTT.